This T cell receptor beta chain is from a study of blood T cell repertoires in COVID-19. Original handling: Estimation of nucleated cell counts was performed using reference gene primer amplification. Using immunoSEQ multiplex PCR, the repertoire was profiled, and TCRdb retains in-frame clones only, with some absent. V, J and clone size are taken as reported in that table, and D and trimming were inferred from the DNA itself. The profile shows about 230,000 clones, over 75% of them singletons. Trimming removed 7 bases from V and 1 base from J; junction bases left unmatched: 5. The CDR3 is made up of 14 amino acids. Germline loops: CDR1 MNHEY, CDR2 SVGAGI.

The sample taken for sequencing was peripheral blood. This clonotype originated in a woman of 80 years or more with acute or convalescent COVID-19. J is TRBJ2-7 and V is TRBV6-5; 9 bases agree with TRBD1. This CDR3 reads CASTDRGLSYEQYF. The CDR3 bases are TGTGCCAGCACCGACAGGGGGTTATCCTACGAGCAGTACTTC.